A single T cell receptor beta chain is shown here with its context. What it recognizes is unknown. Germline CDR1 reads DFQATT; CDR2 reads SNEGSKA (reference sequence). The CDR3 is 16 residues long. V dropped 0 bases and J dropped 9 bases, with 21 bases sitting between them. Cultured CD4+ T-cell DNA underwent Oncomine TCR Beta short-read sequencing. Researchers extracted genomic DNA from CD4+ T cells that had been cultured. TCRdb re-called the PCR reads with MiXCR, one entry per CDR3 protein. The data hold 20,000 to 25,000 distinct CDR3 sequences, with over 35% observed a single time. This sample is part of a study of vaccination and CD4 T cells after COVID-19. Study-wide results and caveats: Spike mono-reactivity was evident in 304 of the 307 vaccine-specific clones derived from convalescent patients.

Treatment described: roughly 11-day PBMC culture with coronavirus spike peptide pools or control peptides (ViraFEST assay). T cells were expanded with peptide pools, and expanded clonotypes were identified by TCR sequencing. The material was CD4+ T cells from blood, cultured in vitro, obtained before SARS-CoV-2 vaccination. The receptor was derived from a human donor who received a COVID-19 vaccine. The rearrangement uses TRBV20-1 and TRBJ2-1; D tentatively reads TRBD1 or TRBD2 (5 bases each). CDR3 nucleotide sequence: TGCAGTGCTAGAGATGGTTCCGTGGCCGGGGCCGCTGAGCAGTTCTTC. It is translated as CSARDGSVAGAAEQFF.